This is a list of T cell receptor beta chains from one sample in a study of shared clonotypes between healthy human individuals. This table comes from immunoSEQ multiplex PCR, and its TCRdb copy is limited to in-frame clones, with some not included. The sample shows some 200,000 clones, roughly 70% of them seen only once. Specimen: memory CD4+ T cells sorted from blood. These TCRs come from a man aged 30 to 45 in good health. Both conserved end residues are part of each CDR3. D genes are given only for firm matches. Some rows mark clone size as missing; the rest say once, few, many or name a class of expanded clone.

J: TRBJ2-1; V: TRBV7-3; D: NA; size: NA; DNA: TGTGCCAGCAGCCAGCGGGACAATGAGCAGTTCTTC; CDR3: CASSQRDNEQFF
J: TRBJ2-2; V: TRBV5-1; D: NA; size: few; DNA: TGCGCCAGCAGCTTGGCTCTCCGGGGGCAGGATGCCGGGGAGCTGTTTTTT; CDR3: CASSLALRGQDAGELFF
J: TRBJ2-3; V: TRBV2; D: TRBD2; size: NA; DNA: TGTGCCAGGGGGCCTAGCGGGCCCCCCACAGATACGCAGTATTTT; CDR3: CARGPSGPPTDTQYF
J: TRBJ2-5; V: TRBV2; D: NA; size: NA; DNA: TGTGCCAGCAAATCGAGTGCCAACCAAGAGACCCAGTACTTC; CDR3: CASKSSANQETQYF
J: TRBJ2-1; V: TRBV18; D: NA; size: NA; DNA: TGTGCCAGCTCACTAGGAACGTACAATGAGCAGTTCTTC; CDR3: CASSLGTYNEQFF
J: TRBJ2-3; V: TRBV7-3; D: NA; size: NA; DNA: TGTGCCAGCAGCTCAAGGAGGACAGAGACGCAGTATTTT; CDR3: CASSSRRTETQYF
J: TRBJ2-7; V: TRBV5-1; D: TRBD2; size: few; DNA: TGCGCCAGCAGCTCCACTAGCGGGAGCTTCAACGAGCAGTACTTC; CDR3: CASSSTSGSFNEQYF
J: TRBJ2-1; V: TRBV2; D: NA; size: once; DNA: TGTGCCAGCAGAGTCCGAGTCTCGGACAATGAGCAGTTCTTC; CDR3: CASRVRVSDNEQFF
J: TRBJ2-3; V: TRBV20-1; D: NA; size: few; DNA: TGCAGTGCAGCCGCAGATACGCAGTATTTT; CDR3: CSAAADTQYF
J: TRBJ2-7; V: TRBV19; D: TRBD2; size: many; DNA: TGTGCCAGTAGAAGGGATTCCGGCCCCGGGGGGTACGAGCAGTACTTC; CDR3: CASRRDSGPGGYEQYF
J: TRBJ2-7; V: TRBV28; D: NA; size: few; DNA: TGTGCCAGCAGTGCCCCGGTGCCCTACGAGCAGTACTTC; CDR3: CASSAPVPYEQYF
J: TRBJ1-2; V: TRBV6-5; D: NA; size: NA; DNA: TGTGCCAGCGGATGGGGCCAAAACTATGGCTACACCTTC; CDR3: CASGWGQNYGYTF
J: TRBJ1-5; V: TRBV27; D: NA; size: NA; DNA: TGTGCCAGCAGTTCCCGGCCCTATCAGCCCCAGCATTTT; CDR3: CASSSRPYQPQHF
J: TRBJ1-2; V: TRBV11-3; D: NA; size: NA; DNA: TGTGCCAGCAGCTTAGGGTCGGGGGCGCTGGGCTATGGCTACACCTTC; CDR3: CASSLGSGALGYGYTF
J: TRBJ1-1; V: TRBV5-1; D: NA; size: NA; DNA: TGCGCCAGCAGCTTGGTGGGAGGGAACACTGAAGCTTTCTTT; CDR3: CASSLVGGNTEAFF
J: TRBJ2-2; V: TRBV7-2; D: NA; size: once; DNA: TGTGCCAGCAGCTTTGGGCAGGGAAGCACCGGGGAGCTGTTTTTT; CDR3: CASSFGQGSTGELFF
J: TRBJ2-7; V: TRBV6-6; D: NA; size: NA; DNA: TGTGCCAGCAGTTACACCATAAGGGAGCAGTACTTC; CDR3: CASSYTIREQYF
J: TRBJ1-2; V: TRBV11-2; D: NA; size: NA; DNA: TGTGCCAGCAGCTTAGAGGGCCGAAGGGACTATGGCTACACCTTC; CDR3: CASSLEGRRDYGYTF
J: TRBJ2-5; V: TRBV2; D: TRBD1; size: NA; DNA: TGTGCCAGCAGGTATACAGGGGGCGCTTACCAAGAGACCCAGTACTTC; CDR3: CASRYTGGAYQETQYF
J: TRBJ2-1; V: TRBV12-5; D: NA; size: few; DNA: TGTGCTAGTGGTGAAGGACAAGGGAGCATCAATGAGCAGTTCTTC; CDR3: CASGEGQGSINEQFF
J: TRBJ2-6; V: TRBV18; D: TRBD1; size: NA; DNA: TGTGCCAGCTCCCCACGGGGACAGGGAGCGTCCGGGGCCAACGTCCTGACTTTC; CDR3: CASSPRGQGASGANVLTF
J: TRBJ2-3; V: TRBV10-3; D: TRBD1; size: NA; DNA: TGTGCCATCACCTCGGGACAGGGGGGCACAGATACGCAGTATTTT; CDR3: CAITSGQGGTDTQYF
J: TRBJ2-1; V: TRBV5-1; D: NA; size: NA; DNA: TGCGCCAGCAGCTTGAGGGCGGGGACGACCAGACAAAGATCCTACAATGAGCAGTTCTTC; CDR3: CASSLRAGTTRQRSYNEQFF
J: TRBJ2-5; V: TRBV9; D: TRBD2; size: NA; DNA: TGTGCCAGCAGCGTAGAACTAGCGGGAGTCCACGGGCAAGAGACCCAGTACTTC; CDR3: CASSVELAGVHGQETQYF
J: TRBJ2-7; V: TRBV28; D: NA; size: few; DNA: TGTGCCAGCAGTTTGCAGGGAGGAGGCTACGAGCAGTACTTC; CDR3: CASSLQGGGYEQYF
J: TRBJ2-1; V: TRBV19; D: NA; size: once; DNA: TGTGCCAGTAGTCCCCGTGGGTCGGCAGGGCCCACATACAATGAGCAGTTCTTC; CDR3: CASSPRGSAGPTYNEQFF
J: TRBJ1-5; V: TRBV6-6; D: TRBD1; size: NA; DNA: TGTGCCAGCAGTTACACCGACAGGGGGAGTAATCAGCCCCAGCATTTT; CDR3: CASSYTDRGSNQPQHF
J: TRBJ2-1; V: TRBV13; D: TRBD2; size: NA; DNA: TGTGCCAGCAGCCATACTAGCGGGAGGGCTGGTGAGCAGTTCTTC; CDR3: CASSHTSGRAGEQFF
J: TRBJ2-5; V: TRBV7-3; D: TRBD2; size: few; DNA: TGTGCCAGCAGCCCCGCCGGGACTAGCTTGGAGACCCAGTACTTC; CDR3: CASSPAGTSLETQYF
J: TRBJ2-3; V: TRBV7-2; D: NA; size: NA; DNA: TGTGCCAGCAGGCAACCTAGCACAGATACGCAGTATTTT; CDR3: CASRQPSTDTQYF
J: TRBJ2-7; V: TRBV5-4; D: NA; size: few; DNA: TGTGCCAGCAGCTCCCAAGCTAGCATCCTCGAGCAGTACTTC; CDR3: CASSSQASILEQYF
J: TRBJ1-1; V: TRBV28; D: NA; size: NA; DNA: TGTGCCAGCAGTCCCCGCACTGAAGCTTTCTTT; CDR3: CASSPRTEAFF
J: TRBJ2-7; V: TRBV7-7; D: TRBD2; size: few; DNA: TGTGCCAGCAGCACGGGACTAGCGGGAGCCGAGCAGTACTTC; CDR3: CASSTGLAGAEQYF
J: TRBJ1-2; V: TRBV27; D: NA; size: NA; DNA: TGTGCCAGCAGTTCCCCGGGGACGGGAAGAAACTATGGCTACACCTTC; CDR3: CASSSPGTGRNYGYTF
J: TRBJ2-3; V: TRBV11-2; D: NA; size: NA; DNA: TGTGCCAGCAGCTTGAGAGCCGAGGCAGATACGCAGTATTTT; CDR3: CASSLRAEADTQYF
J: TRBJ2-3; V: TRBV27; D: NA; size: few; DNA: TGTGCCAGCAGTCCTCCGGGCCTACCTATGGATACGCAGTATTTT; CDR3: CASSPPGLPMDTQYF
J: TRBJ2-6; V: TRBV19; D: NA; size: NA; DNA: TGTGCCAGTAACCCGGTCCCTCCTGCAACTGGGGCCAACGTCCTGACTTTC; CDR3: CASNPVPPATGANVLTF